The TCR beta chain described here comes from a study of beta chain features in type 1 diabetes. In its sample, this clone was seen a few times. What it binds is not known. This CDR3 is also generated by other DNA sequences in the sample. Study results and limitations: Patients with type 1 diabetes showed fewer VDJ junction insertions and more deletions. Within patients, naive, central memory and Treg TCRB repertoires seemed more similar than within healthy donors. There was no resolution here of whether HLA type influences TCRB rearrangement.

Investigators reverse transcribed all isolated RNA, so they sequenced expressed TCRB transcripts. Assay: immunoSEQ multiplex PCR; the TCRdb copy retains only in-frame clones and omits some. Here the sample spans 900,000 or so clones, 17% being singletons. Purities over 95% were achieved in all sorted populations. Sequenced material: naive CD4+ T cells from blood. The clonotype comes from a woman younger than 35 in good health.

The CDR3 DNA follows: TGTGCCAGCAGTTTGAGGAGCAATCAGCCCCAGCATTTT. Translated, it gives CASSLRSNQPQHF. The chain joins TRBV27 to TRBJ1-5; no clear D gene. CDR1 and CDR2 from the germline V gene are MNHEY and SMNVEV (reference sequence). The CDR3 is 13 residues long. Deletions cut 3 bases from V and 1 base from J, with 4 bases between.